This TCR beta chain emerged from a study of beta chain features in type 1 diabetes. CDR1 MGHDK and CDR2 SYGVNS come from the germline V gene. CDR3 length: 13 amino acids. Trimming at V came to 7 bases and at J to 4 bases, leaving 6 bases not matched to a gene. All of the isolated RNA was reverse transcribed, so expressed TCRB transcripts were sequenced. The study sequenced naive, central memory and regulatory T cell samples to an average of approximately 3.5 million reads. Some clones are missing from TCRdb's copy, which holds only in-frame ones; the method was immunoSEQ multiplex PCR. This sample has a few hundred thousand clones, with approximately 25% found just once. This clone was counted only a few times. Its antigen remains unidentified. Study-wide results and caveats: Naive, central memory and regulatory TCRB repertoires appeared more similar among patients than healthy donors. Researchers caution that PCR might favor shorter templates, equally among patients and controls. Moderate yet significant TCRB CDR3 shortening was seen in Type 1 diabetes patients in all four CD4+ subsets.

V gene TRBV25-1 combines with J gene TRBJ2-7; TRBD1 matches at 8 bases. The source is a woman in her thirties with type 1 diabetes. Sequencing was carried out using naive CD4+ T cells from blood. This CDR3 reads CASIGDRTYEQYF. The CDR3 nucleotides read TGTGCCAGCATCGGGGACAGGACTTACGAGCAGTACTTC.